Below are 22 T cell receptor beta chains sequenced from a single sample in a study of post-analysis software for immune sequencing data. General study points: There were a few TRBV segments more frequent in patients than controls, and TRBV5-6, TRBV5-1 and TRBV20-1 were among them.

Antigen specificity for these receptors is unknown. Libraries were made from TCR beta cDNA, and they carried unique molecular identifiers. One entry per CDR3 protein results from TCRdb running MiXCR on the PCR reads. The sample yields about 210,000 distinct CDR3 sequences, 29% seen once. Sequenced: blood. Source of these receptors: a girl between 2 and 17 years old with multiple sclerosis.

This clonotype has a single count. This chain uses TRBV2 with TRBJ2-5; D may correspond to TRBD1 or TRBD2 (6 bases each). CDR3 length: 14 residues. CDR1 and CDR2 (germline): SNHLY, FYNNEI. Trimming removed 6 bases at V and 5 bases at J, with 16 bases between. CDR3 residues: CASSTDPGGETQYF. The CDR3 coding sequence is TGTGCCAGCAGCACAGACCCCGGGGGCGAGACCCAGTACTTC. Together with reference TRBV2 and TRBJ2-5, the CDR3 gives the full variable domain: EPEVTQTPSHQVTQMGQEVILRCVPISNHLYFYWYRQILGQKVEFLVSFYNNEISEKSEIFDDQFSVERPDGSNFTLKIRSTKLEDSAMYFCASSTDPGGETQYFGPGTRLLVL.

The chain joins TRBV5-4 to TRBJ2-1; 7 bases are a match to TRBD1. From germline, CDR1 is SGHNT and CDR2 YYREEE (reference sequence). V trimming: 0 bases; J trimming: 2 bases; junction bases outside the gene matches: 2. The CDR3 totals 15 residues. The CDR3 DNA reads TGTGCCAGCAGCTTGGATACAGGGGCCTACAATGAGCAGTTCTTC. Translation: CASSLDTGAYNEQFF.

As concerns this clonotype: A read error may produce the germline difference seen at one junction end. The chain combines TRBV4-1 with TRBJ1-1, with TRBD1 matching 7 bases. The V gene's germline CDR1 is MGHRA and CDR2 YSYEKL. The CDR3 length is 14 residues. CDR3: CASSAGQQNAEAFF. The CDR3, as DNA: TGCGCCAGCAGCGCGGGACAGCAGAACGCTGAAGCTTTCTTT.

The chain has TRBV12-3 or TRBV12-4 and TRBJ2-7, with TRBD2 matching 16 bases. The junction had 8 bases not matched to a gene; V was cut back by 3 bases and J by 6 bases. The CDR3 has 17 residues. DNA of the CDR3: TGTGCCAGCAGTTTGGGGACTAGCGGGAGGGCCTTTGCCGAGCAGTACTTC. It encodes CASSLGTSGRAFAEQYF.

At least ten counts were recorded for this clonotype. The chain combines TRBV20-1 with TRBJ2-3; no definite D call. This CDR3 region has 17 residues. V was cut by 6 bases and J by 2 bases, with 24 bases left in between. Per the germline V gene, CDR1 is DFQATT and CDR2 is SNEGSKA (reference sequence). CDR3: CSAQGRALGFPTDTQYF. The DNA of the CDR3 is TGCAGTGCCCAAGGACGCGCCCTGGGTTTCCCCACAGATACGCAGTATTTT.

The genes are TRBV20-1 and TRBJ2-3; the match to TRBD2 covers 12 bases. This CDR3 region has 15 residues. Germline V lookup: CDR1 DFQATT, CDR2 SNEGSKA (reference sequence). J gave up 4 bases and V 0 bases, and 2 bases lay outside the gene matches. This CDR3 is CSARDPSGRADTQYF. For the CDR3, the DNA is TGCAGTGCTAGAGATCCTAGCGGGAGGGCAGATACGCAGTATTTT.

On this clonotype itself: The junction shows a germline mismatch at one end, possibly a read error. The V call is TRBV7-2, the J call TRBJ2-2, with 8 bases identical to TRBD2. The CDR3 is 16 residues long. The V gene's germline CDR1 is SGHTA and CDR2 FQGNSA. The DNA for the CDR3 is TGTGCCAGCAACCGTAGCGGGAAAGGGGACACCGGGGAGCGGTTTTTT. Translated: CASNRSGKGDTGERFF.

This clonotype was counted at least ten times. The chain couples TRBV10-3 to TRBJ2-3; a weak D match, TRBD1 (6 bases). The germline CDR1 and CDR2 sequences are ENHRY and SYGVKD. CDR3 length equals 13 residues. The V gene lost 4 bases and the J gene lost 5 bases, with 10 bases spanning the gap. The CDR3 DNA reads as TGTGCCATCAGTGCCTCACAGGGAGATACGCAGTATTTT. It specifies CAISASQGDTQYF.

The rearrangement joins TRBV25-1 to TRBJ1-5; perhaps TRBD1 as D (5 bases). The CDR3 extends over 17 amino acids. The V and J ends lost 5 bases and 10 bases respectively, with 27 bases between them. Looked up from germline, CDR1 is MGHDK and CDR2 is SYGVNS. CDR3 loop: CASSNISSGRVNRPQHF. The DNA of the CDR3 is TGTGCCAGCAGTAACATCTCTTCAGGCAGGGTCAATCGTCCCCAGCATTTT.

At least ten counts were recorded for this clonotype. The rearrangement uses TRBV28 and TRBJ2-7; 9 bases align to TRBD1. J gave up 1 base and V 4 bases, and 5 bases lay outside the gene matches. The CDR3 runs to 15 residues. Germline V gene data show CDR1 as MDHEN and CDR2 as SYDVKM. CDR3 residues: CASSSRQGGSYEQYF. CDR3 bases: TGTGCCAGCAGTTCCCGACAGGGGGGATCCTACGAGCAGTACTTC.

This chain links TRBV3-1 with TRBJ2-1; 9 bases fit TRBD2. V lost 0 bases to trimming and J lost 3 bases; unmatched junction nucleotides: 15. Germline-derived CDR1 and CDR2 are LGHDT and YNNKEL (reference sequence). CDR3 length: 20 residues. CDR3 nucleotide sequence: TGTGCCAGCAGCCAAGATTCGGCAACTTTAGCGGGAGCCCTCTACAATGAGCAGTTCTTC. This sequence encodes CASSQDSATLAGALYNEQFF.

The chain combines TRBV12-3 or TRBV12-4 with TRBJ1-5; TRBD1 aligns across 12 bases. The J segment lost 5 bases and the V segment lost 1 base, leaving 6 bases of the junction unmatched. The CDR3 has 17 residues. CDR3 region: CASSLEPGQGADQPQHF. CDR3 sequence (DNA): TGTGCCAGCAGTTTAGAGCCGGGACAGGGGGCTGATCAGCCCCAGCATTTT.

The chain carries TRBV3-1 and TRBJ2-7, with TRBD1 matching 8 bases. CDR1 and CDR2 (germline): LGHDT, YNNKEL (reference sequence). Trimming cost V 8 bases and J 3 bases; bases outside gene matches: 3. The CDR3 is 12 amino acids. CDR3 sequence reads: CASQGAYYEQYF. In DNA, the CDR3 is TGTGCCAGCCAGGGGGCCTACTACGAGCAGTACTTC.

This clonotype was recorded a few times. The chain is built from TRBV5-1 and TRBJ2-3; D gene ambiguous. Trimming left V 4 bases short and J 0 bases short, with 12 bases between. The CDR3 length is 15 residues. Germline CDR1 reads SGHRS; CDR2 reads YFSETQ. The CDR3 reads CASSSYTPSTDTQYF. The CDR3 DNA reads as TGCGCCAGCAGCAGTTACACCCCTAGCACAGATACGCAGTATTTT.

This clonotype was seen a single time. A much larger clone differs by one base, so this may be a read error. The chain combines TRBV27 with TRBJ2-1; 8 positions match TRBD1. The DNA end lines up better with TRBJ2-7; the J call may be wrong. Germline assignment: CDR1 MNHEY and CDR2 SMNVEV (reference sequence). This CDR3 is built from 19 residues. The CDR3 region is CASSKIPYTGQGTYNEQYF. CDR3 nucleotide sequence: TGTGCCAGCAGTAAAATTCCCTATACCGGACAGGGAACCTACAATGAGCAGTACTTC.

Worth noting for this clonotype: This may come from a read error, since a much larger clone is one base off. The chain couples TRBV28 to TRBJ2-5, with D unclear. The end of the DNA fits TRBJ2-1 better, so the J call may be wrong. The CDR3 has 14 amino acids. Germline CDR1 and CDR2: MDHEN and SYDVKM. The CDR3 here is CASSLRQTQETQFF. In DNA, the CDR3 is TGTGCCAGCAGTTTAAGGCAGACCCAAGAGACCCAGTTCTTC.

About this clonotype: One end of the junction is discordant with germline, which a read error may explain. The chain has TRBV5-1 and TRBJ2-6; D is perhaps TRBD1 (5 bases). The germline CDR1 and CDR2 sequences are SGHRS and YFSETQ. The CDR3 sequence is 15 residues long. The CDR3 DNA follows: TGCGCCAGCAGACACGATCGCTCTGGGGCCAACGTCCCGACTTTC. Amino acid sequence: CASRHDRSGANVPTF.

In this sample, this clonotype turned up a few times. The chain employs TRBV5-1 and TRBJ2-3, with TRBD2 matching 10 bases. The germline V gene encodes CDR1 SGHRS and CDR2 YFSETQ. Germline trimming cut 3 bases from V and 2 bases from J; bases unmatched to any gene: 9. The CDR3 has 17 residues. CDR3 sequence: CASSSDRTSGPTDTQYF. Written as DNA, the CDR3 is TGCGCCAGCAGCTCCGACCGGACTAGCGGTCCCACAGATACGCAGTATTTT.

This clonotype showed up just a few times. The genes are TRBV7-9 and TRBJ1-2; 7 nucleotides agree with TRBD1. In germline, CDR1 is SEHNR, CDR2 FQNEAQ (reference sequence). The CDR3 totals 17 residues. V trimming: 5 bases; J trimming: 4 bases; junction bases outside the gene matches: 16. The DNA for the CDR3 is TGTGCCAGCAGCCCCTTTCCCCCGGGACAGCTAACCTATGGCTACACCTTC. Translation: CASSPFPPGQLTYGYTF.

This chain connects TRBV29-1 to TRBJ2-5, with TRBD2 identical over 7 bases. The V gene end was trimmed by 3 bases and the J gene end by 4 bases; junction bases not matched to a gene: 2. Germline loops: CDR1 SQVTM, CDR2 ANQGSEA. This CDR3 has 12 residues. This chain's CDR3 is CSVEWGGETQYF. The CDR3 coding sequence is TGCAGCGTTGAGTGGGGGGGAGAGACCCAGTACTTC.

This clonotype was seen many times. The rearrangement joins TRBV20-1 to TRBJ1-6; D may be TRBD1 (5 bases). Germline V CDR1 and CDR2: DFQATT, SNEGSKA (reference sequence). The CDR3 is made up of 16 amino acids. The V and J ends lost 0 bases and 6 bases respectively, with 15 bases between them. CDR3 coding DNA: TGCAGTGCTAGAGAGGTCGGGGCGTTCATTAATTCACCCCTCCACTTT. This codes for CSAREVGAFINSPLHF.

Turning to this clonotype: A read error may explain this, as a much larger clone is one base away. The CDR3 nucleotides read TGTGCCAGCTTCCCGGGGGCACCCCCTTCCTACGAGCAGTGCTTC. Amino acids: CASFPGAPPSYEQCF. The chain combines TRBV6-5 with TRBJ2-7; D may be TRBD1 or TRBD2 (6 bases each). CDR3 length equals 15 residues. Per germline, CDR1 MNHEY and CDR2 SVGAGI.